This T cell receptor beta chain was observed in a study of shared clonotypes between healthy human individuals (dated by TCRdb to about 2020). For the study in its entirety: Three men and two women, aged 18 to 49 years, made up the cohort. For each donor, three plates each were used for CD4 naive and CD4 memory, two plates were used for CD8 naive, and one plate was used for CD8 memory. To increase sequencing depth and limit assay-specific biases, TCR repertoire library preparation and sequencing were carried out by different laboratories using diverse techniques. To estimate repertoire size and how much clonotype sharing occurs between individuals, the study deeply sequenced the blood TCR repertoires of five or six healthy adults. Per donor, leukapheresis produced somewhere between about 0.9 and 9.5 billion PBMCs. The full study reports these points: Sharing across a few donors was observed for approximately 5% of naive CD4, under 4% of naive CD8, roughly 2.4% of memory CD4, and about 0.39% of memory CD8 clonotypes. Pairwise subsampling led to the expectation that sequencing depth would affect the degree of clonotype sharing among donors. Clonotypes shared by all four sorted-subset donors showed higher generation probabilities than non-shared clonotypes. Even with the large sequencing depth, rarefaction of the sorted-subset datasets indicated that sequencing was incomplete. Because the study included a small number of donors, the genetic and exposure-history diversity represented was limited. Only blood was sampled, and tissue TCR repertoires likely differ from those in blood. Estimated clonotype richness was generally larger for naive than for memory subsets.

CD8 naive samples were obtained by positive selection for CCR7 among CD45RO-negative cells, yielding a CD45RA+CCR7+ population from which TemRA cells were excluded. The donors were healthy, HIV-negative adults who had no recently reported acute infections or vaccinations. Every donor was a Caucasian adult residing in Nashville, Tennessee, USA. After blood collection by leukapheresis, PBMCs were isolated using Ficoll-Histopaque density gradient centrifugation and then cryopreserved in the vapor phase of liquid nitrogen. Purity and quantity of every magnetically sorted T cell population were checked by analytical flow cytometry. From each sorted fraction, genomic DNA was isolated and quantified by UV absorbance on a Nanodrop 2000c. To note about this clone: Its antigen remains undetermined. Per-base quality was not reported, and no clone a single base away is much larger than it.

TCR CDR3 regions were amplified from genomic DNA by multiplex PCR using the deep immunoSEQ assay. Extracted genomic DNA from each cell subset was distributed evenly across all wells of several immunoSEQ 96-well plates, and each plate was treated as a replicate. For sorted subsets, 200 to 250 ng of genomic DNA, equivalent to some 33,000 T cell genomes, went into each replicate PCR. The purified libraries were quantified using a Qubit 3.0 fluorometer, sized with a Bioanalyzer 2100, and then quantified again using the KAPA Library Quantification kit. A separate single-read 150-cycle Illumina NextSeq 550 flow cell was used to sequence each immunoSEQ 96-well plate. On the study's bioinformatics: Because the immunoSEQ output included only junctional sequences and no quality scores, the filtering could not be the same as the filtering used for full-length reads. To assign V/J genes and CDR3, sequences were annotated using PyIR, a Python wrapper for IgBLAST v1.9, with IMGT germline references. Reads were removed for weak V/J assignments (E-value above 1e-6), missing CDR3, stop codons, out-of-frame junctions, or ambiguous translated residues. A V3J clonotype was defined by an identical inferred V gene, J gene, and CDR3 amino acid sequence. Percentage overlap between repertoires was calculated by dividing the number of shared unique clonotypes by the size of the smaller repertoire. Richness of each repertoire was evaluated using RTK rarefaction, the Chao1 estimator, and Recon v2.1 estimates of unobserved clonotypes. Generation probabilities for all TCRbeta clonotypes obtained by the gDNA method from a handful of donors were computed using OLGA. Held by TCRdb, this immuneACCESS table contains in-frame sequences only and omits some clones. Under half of the omission traces to an unresolved V gene where checked; the cause of the rest is unknown. V and J calls and clone size are as listed in that table; D and trimming were resolved from the DNA. In this sample the table shows hundreds of thousands of clones, 95% to 96% of which occur a single time. Roughly 0.12% of the sample belongs to the ten largest clones.

Via the germline V gene (reference sequence), CDR1 is GTSNPN and CDR2 SVGIG. V trim: 8 bases; J trim: 6 bases; unmatched bases: 6. There are 13 amino acids in the CDR3, from cysteine to phenylalanine inclusive. This entry keeps only the CDR3 DNA: 39 bases, framed from base 1. This clonotype was sampled from a young woman in good health. The rearranged chain carries TRBV30 and TRBJ2-2, with 10 central nucleotides matching TRBD1. The sample was naive CD8+ T cells sorted from blood. The cell subset or site tag for this specimen amounts to: CD45RA+CCR7+. The bases are TGTGCCAGGGACAGGGGTAAAGCCGGGGAGCTGTTTTTT. Translated, it reads CARDRGKAGELFF.